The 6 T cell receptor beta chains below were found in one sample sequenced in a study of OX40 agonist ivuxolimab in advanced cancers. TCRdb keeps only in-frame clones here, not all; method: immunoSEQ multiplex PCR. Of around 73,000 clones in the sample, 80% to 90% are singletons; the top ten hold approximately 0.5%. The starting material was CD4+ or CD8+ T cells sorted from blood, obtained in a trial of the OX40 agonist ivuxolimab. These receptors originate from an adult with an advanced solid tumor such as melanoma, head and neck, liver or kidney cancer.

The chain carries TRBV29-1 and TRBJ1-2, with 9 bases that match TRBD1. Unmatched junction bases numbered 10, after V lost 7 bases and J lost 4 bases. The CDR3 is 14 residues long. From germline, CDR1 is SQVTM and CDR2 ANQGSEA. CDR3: CSADSGTGLYGYTF. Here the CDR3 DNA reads TGCAGCGCCGACTCCGGGACAGGGCTCTATGGCTACACCTTC.

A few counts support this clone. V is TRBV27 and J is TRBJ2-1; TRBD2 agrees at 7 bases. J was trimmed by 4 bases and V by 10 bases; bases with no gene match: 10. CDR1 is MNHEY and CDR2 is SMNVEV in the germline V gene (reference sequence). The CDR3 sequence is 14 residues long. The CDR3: CANLPGTTYNEQFF. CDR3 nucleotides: TGTGCCAACCTCCCCGGGACTACATACAATGAGCAGTTCTTC.

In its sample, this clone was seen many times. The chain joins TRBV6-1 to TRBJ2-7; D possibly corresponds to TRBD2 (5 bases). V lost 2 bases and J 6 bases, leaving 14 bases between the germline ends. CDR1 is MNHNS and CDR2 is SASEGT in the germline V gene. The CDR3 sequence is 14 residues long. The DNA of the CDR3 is TGTGCCAGCAGTGAAAGAGGGTTTTTGGGCGAGCAGTACTTC. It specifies CASSERGFLGEQYF.

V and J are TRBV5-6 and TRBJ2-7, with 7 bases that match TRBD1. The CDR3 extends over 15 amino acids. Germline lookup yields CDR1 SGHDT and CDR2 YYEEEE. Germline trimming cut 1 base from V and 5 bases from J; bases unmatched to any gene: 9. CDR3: CASSLPLTGKDEQYF. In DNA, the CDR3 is TGTGCCAGCAGCTTGCCATTGACAGGGAAGGACGAGCAGTACTTC.

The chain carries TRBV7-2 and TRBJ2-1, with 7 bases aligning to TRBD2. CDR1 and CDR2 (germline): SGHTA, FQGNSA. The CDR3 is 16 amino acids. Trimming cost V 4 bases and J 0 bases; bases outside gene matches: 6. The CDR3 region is CASSSLAGGSYNEQFF. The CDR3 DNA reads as TGTGCCAGCAGCTCTTTAGCGGGTGGCTCCTACAATGAGCAGTTCTTC.

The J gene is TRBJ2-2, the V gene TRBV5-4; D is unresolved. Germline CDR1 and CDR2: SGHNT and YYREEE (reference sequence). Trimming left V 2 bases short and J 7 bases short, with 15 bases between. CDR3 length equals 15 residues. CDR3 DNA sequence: TGTGCCAGCAGCTTTATGGTAGCTTCGGGCGGGGAGCTGTTTTTT. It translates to CASSFMVASGGELFF.